This T cell receptor (beta chain) was sequenced in a study of cytomegalovirus exposure and HLA in healthy donors. Remarks on this clone: Its antigen is not identified.

At sampling all donors were nominally healthy, likely with unrecorded immune exposures. In the PCR, 60 Vbeta and 13 Jbeta primers were used. Clones were sequenced by immunoSEQ multiplex PCR, and TCRdb holds only the in-frame ones, with some missing. The sample records 95,000 to 100,000 clones, about 83% being singletons. General study results and limits: Clonal expansion was found to be greater in HLA-associated TCR beta chains than in equally common others in a later analysis. Owing to their indistinguishability, certain V segments, notably TRBV6-2 and TRBV6-3, were excluded. The presence/absence work took it that sequencing depth was about the same across donors.

The CDR3 sequence is 14 residues long. Looked up from germline, CDR1 is SGHDN and CDR2 is FVKESK. The V end lost 0 bases, the J end lost 1 base, and 6 bases lay between the germline ends. Sequencing was performed on PBMCs. This clonotype was sampled from a female donor in good health and CMV-seropositive. This chain uses TRBV14 with TRBJ1-2; D uncertain. CDR3 nucleotides: TGTGCCAGCAGCCAAGATGTCCTTAACTATGGCTACACCTTC. The encoded protein is CASSQDVLNYGYTF.